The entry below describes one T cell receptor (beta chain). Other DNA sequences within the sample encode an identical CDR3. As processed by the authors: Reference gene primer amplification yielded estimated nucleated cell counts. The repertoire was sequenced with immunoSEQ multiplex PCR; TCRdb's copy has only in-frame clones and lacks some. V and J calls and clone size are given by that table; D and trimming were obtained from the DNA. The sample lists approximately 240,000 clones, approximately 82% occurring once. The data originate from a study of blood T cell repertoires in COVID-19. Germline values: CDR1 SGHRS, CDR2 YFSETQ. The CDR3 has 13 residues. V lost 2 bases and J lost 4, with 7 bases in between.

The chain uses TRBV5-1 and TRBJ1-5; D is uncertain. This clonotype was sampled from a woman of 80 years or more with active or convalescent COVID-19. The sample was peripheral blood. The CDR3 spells CASSLAGNQPQHF. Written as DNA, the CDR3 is TGCGCCAGCAGCTTAGCCGGTAATCAGCCCCAGCATTTT.